This record looks at one TCR beta chain sequence and its context. The antigen is not known. This sample was included in a study of blood T cells in healthy people across ages. Study-wide results and limits: Per-million-T-cell TCR beta diversity fell roughly linearly with age. Changes seen in expanded clonotypes were possibly confounded by donor CMV status left unknown.

Then a second PCR, running roughly 6 to 11 cycles, was carried out with a sample-barcoded 5' primer and a J-beta primer mix. Each of the samples gave a minimum of 2.5 million paired-end reads that contained CDR3. TCRdb reprocessed the 5' RACE reads with MiXCR, giving one entry per CDR3 protein. The sample consists of hundreds of thousands of distinct CDR3 sequences, around 45% of them appearing once. This CDR3 is 16 amino acids long. CDR1 and CDR2 (germline): SGHKS, YYEKEE (reference sequence). V shed 4 bases and J shed 4 bases, with 19 bases lying between them. This chain links TRBV5-5 with TRBJ2-3; perhaps TRBD2 as D (6 bases). This sequence originates from a man aged 60-69 years in good health. The sequenced sample was blood. The CDR3 is CASSLRPGGKADTQYF. The CDR3 DNA reads TGTGCCAGCAGCCTCCGTCCCGGCGGGAAGGCAGATACGCAGTATTTT.